This T cell receptor beta chain was observed in a study of post-analysis software for immune sequencing data. Whole-study findings and limits: The five TRBV segments detected at higher frequency in patients than in controls included TRBV5-6, TRBV5-1 and TRBV20-1.

About this clonotype itself: Its cognate antigen is unknown.

Carried by the TCR beta cDNA libraries were unique molecular identifiers. MiXCR, applied by TCRdb to the PCR reads, yields one record per CDR3 protein. The sample lists some 190,000 distinct CDR3 sequences, roughly 28% occurring once. This CDR3 has 13 residues. V gave up 6 bases and J gave up 11 bases; unmatched junction bases: 15. In germline, CDR1 is DFQATT, CDR2 SNEGSKA (reference sequence). The receptor comes from a girl aged 2-17 years with multiple sclerosis. Input material: blood. The chain employs TRBV20-1 and TRBJ2-5, with TRBD2 identical over 7 bases. This CDR3 reads CSANRDSPREQYF. The CDR3, as DNA: TGCAGTGCCAACCGGGACTCACCGCGGGAGCAGTACTTC.